This T cell receptor (beta chain) was sequenced in a study of T cell responses to AZD1222 COVID-19 vaccine. Study as a whole: Second-dose recipients at about 4 or about 12 weeks were treated as one pooled group. Findings of the study overall: When two AZD1222 doses had been given, Spike-specific TCR breadth and depth rose. Repertoires were obtained only post-peak T cell response.

Losses at the gene ends were 5 bases for V and 9 bases for J; bases not matched to a gene: 19. The CDR3 totals 17 residues. From germline, CDR1 is LNHDA and CDR2 SQIVND (reference sequence). Sequenced by immunoSEQ multiplex PCR; TCRdb stores in-frame clones only, minus some. The sample carries around 140,000 clones, 80% to 90% recorded once. Comment on this clone: What it binds is not known.

This TCR came from an adult in good health. The sequencing here drew on peripheral blood, taken on day 0 of AZD1222 vaccination. The chain combines TRBV19 with TRBJ2-1; 7 bases map to TRBD2. CDR3 region: CASSLSKGTKGMSEQFF. The DNA for the CDR3 is TGTGCCAGTAGTCTAAGTAAGGGGACTAAGGGGATGAGTGAGCAGTTCTTC.